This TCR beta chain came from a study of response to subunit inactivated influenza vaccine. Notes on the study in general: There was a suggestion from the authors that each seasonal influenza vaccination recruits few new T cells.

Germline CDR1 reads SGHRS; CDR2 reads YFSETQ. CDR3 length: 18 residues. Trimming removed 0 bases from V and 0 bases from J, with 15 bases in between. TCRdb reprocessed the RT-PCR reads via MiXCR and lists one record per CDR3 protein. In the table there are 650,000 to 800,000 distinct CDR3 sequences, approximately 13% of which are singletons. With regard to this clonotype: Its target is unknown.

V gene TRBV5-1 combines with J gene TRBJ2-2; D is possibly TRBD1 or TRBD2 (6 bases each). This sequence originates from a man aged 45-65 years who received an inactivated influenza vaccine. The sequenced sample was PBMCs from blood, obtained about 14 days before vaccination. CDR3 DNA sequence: TGCGCCAGCAGCTTGGTTGGAGTAGGGGGGTCGAACACCGGGGAGCTGTTTTTT. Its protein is CASSLVGVGGSNTGELFF.